Presented here are 4 T cell receptor beta chains from one specimen sequenced in a study of blood T cells in healthy people across ages. A second PCR, run for roughly 7 to 12 cycles, used a sample-barcoded 5' primer plus a J-beta primer mix. TCRdb analysed the 5' RACE reads with MiXCR anew, one entry per CDR3 protein. Of around 1,700,000 distinct CDR3 sequences listed, 28% are singletons. Sequencing was done on a sample of blood. These receptor sequences come from a woman in her 30s in good health.

The rearrangement links TRBV20-1 to TRBJ2-1, with D possibly being TRBD1 (6 bases). Germline CDR1 reads DFQATT; CDR2 reads SNEGSKA (reference sequence). CDR3 length: 15 amino acids. V lost 6 bases and J 6 bases, leaving 21 bases between the germline ends. The CDR3 spells CSASSGVAPLNEQFF. The CDR3, as DNA: TGCAGTGCGAGCTCAGGGGTCGCCCCTCTCAATGAGCAGTTCTTC.

The CDR3 nucleotides read TGTGCCAGCACCCCTAGCGGGAGGACCTACAATGAGCAGTTCTTC. This encodes CASTPSGRTYNEQFF. This rearrangement joins TRBV7-2 to TRBJ2-1; 11 nucleotides agree with TRBD2. V shed 7 bases and J 2 bases; nucleotides not matched to a gene: 4. This CDR3 is 15 amino acids long. CDR1 is SGHTA and CDR2 is FQGNSA in the germline V gene. The full variable domain, completed using reference TRBV7-2 and TRBJ2-1, is GAGVSQSPSNKVTEKGKDVELRCDPISGHTALYWYRQSLGQGLEFLIYFQGNSAPDKSGLPSDRFSAERTGGSVSTLTIQRTQQEDSAVYLCASTPSGRTYNEQFFGPGTRLTVL.

The chain carries TRBV20-1 and TRBJ1-2, with 8 positions matching TRBD1. J was trimmed by 6 bases and V by 4 bases; bases with no gene match: 7. CDR1 DFQATT and CDR2 SNEGSKA come from the germline V gene (reference sequence). The CDR3 totals 13 residues. The CDR3 loop reads CSAKGQGAHGYTF. CDR3 bases: TGCAGTGCTAAGGGTCAGGGGGCGCATGGCTACACCTTC.

The chain is built from TRBV15 and TRBJ2-1; 7 bases match TRBD1. With V trimmed by 8 bases and J by 1 base, 5 bases remained unmatched. Per germline, CDR1 LNHNV and CDR2 YYDKDF (reference sequence). The CDR3 loop spans 14 amino acids. The CDR3 nucleotides are TGTGCCACCGAGGACAGGAGGTCCTACAATGAGCAGTTCTTC. Translation gives CATEDRRSYNEQFF.